A single sample is the source of the 21 T cell receptor beta chains below, sequenced in a study of molecular identifiers for immune sequencing clone quantification. TCRdb used MiXCR to reprocess the PCR reads, holding one entry per CDR3 protein. The top ten clones hold under 0.85% of a sample with about 510,000 distinct CDR3 sequences, 20% to 25% of them seen once. The specimen sequenced was naive CD8+ T cells from blood, with Jurkat cell RNA spiked in. Indicated subset: FACS-sorted CD8+CD4-CCR7+CD45RA+ naive T cells. These receptor sequences come from a human donor in good health. Some libraries in this study had Jurkat cell RNA spiked in.

Notes on this clonotype: A read error may explain this, as a much larger clone is one base away. For the CDR3, the DNA is TGTGCCAGCAGTTACTTACGACAGTGGGGAACAGATACGCAGTATTTT. Protein product: CASSYLRQWGTDTQYF. The chain has TRBV6-6 and TRBJ2-3, with D possibly being TRBD1 (5 bases). With 1 base removed from V and 3 bases from J, the gap between germline ends came to 14 bases. Germline CDR1 reads MNHNY; CDR2 reads SVGAGI (reference sequence). This CDR3 is 16 amino acids long.

V and J are TRBV5-1 and TRBJ2-1, with TRBD2 identical over 12 bases. The CDR3 has 13 amino acids. After removal of 5 bases from V and 6 bases from J, the junction contained 0 bases not matched to a gene. Germline-derived CDR1 and CDR2 are SGHRS and YFSETQ. CDR3 in DNA: TGCGCCAGCAGGGGACTAGCGGGCAATGAGCAGTTCTTC. This sequence encodes CASRGLAGNEQFF. Variable domain in full (rest from reference TRBV5-1 and TRBJ2-1): KAGVTQTPRYLIKTRGQQVTLSCSPISGHRSVSWYQQTPGQGLQFLFEYFSETQRNKGNFPGRFSGRQFSNSRSEMNVSTLELGDSALYLCASRGLAGNEQFFGPGTRLTVL.

This clonotype was seen many times. The J gene is TRBJ2-7, the V gene TRBV27; the D is unclear. Trimming left V 0 bases short and J 2 bases short, with 5 bases between. Germline CDR1 and CDR2: MNHEY and SMNVEV (reference sequence). The length of the CDR3 is 13 residues. The CDR3 is CASSLSAPYEQYF. The CDR3 region has the DNA TGTGCCAGCAGTTTATCTGCTCCCTACGAGCAGTACTTC.

This clonotype was recorded a few times. The chain uses TRBV28 and TRBJ2-7; 7 bases are a match to TRBD1. Germline V CDR1 and CDR2: MDHEN, SYDVKM. This CDR3 has 12 amino acids. The junction had 1 base not matched to a gene; V was cut back by 7 bases and J by 1 base. CDR3 sequence reads: CASMTGSYEQYF. CDR3 nucleotide sequence: TGTGCCAGCATGACAGGGTCCTACGAGCAGTACTTC. The variable domain in full, with the rest retrieved from reference TRBV28 and TRBJ2-7, is DVKVTQSSRYLVKRTGEKVFLECVQDMDHENMFWYRQDPGLGLRLIYFSYDVKMKEKGDIPEGYSVSREKKERFSLILESASTNQTSMYLCASMTGSYEQYFGPGTRLTVT.

As regards this clonotype: The junction departs from the called germline gene at one end, perhaps through a read error. The V call is TRBV11-2, the J call TRBJ2-2, with D possibly TRBD1 on 6 matching bases. The germline gives CDR1 SGHAT, CDR2 FQNNGV. The CDR3 loop spans 15 amino acids. CDR3 region: CASSHIGQNTGELVF. DNA for the CDR3: TGTGCCAGCAGCCACATCGGACAGAACACCGGGGAGCTGGTTTTT.

Comments on this clonotype: This may be a read error: a much more frequent sequence differs by one nucleotide. V is TRBV4-3 and J is TRBJ2-7; tentatively, D is TRBD2 (6 bases). The V gene's germline CDR1 is LGHNA and CDR2 YSLEER. Trimming stripped 1 base from V and 7 bases from J, with 17 bases between. There are 15 residues in the CDR3. The CDR3 nucleotides are TGCGCCAGCAGCCAAGGCTGGGGGGAGGCCGAGGAGCAGTACTTC. Translated: CASSQGWGEAEEQYF.

V and J are TRBV5-6 and TRBJ1-2; D is ambiguous. The CDR3 runs 16 residues. V shed 2 bases and J shed 0 bases, with 14 bases lying between them. Germline CDR1 SGHDT, CDR2 YYEEEE. For the CDR3, the DNA is TGTGCCAGCAGCTTTAGATGGCAAGAAGCTAACTATGGCTACACCTTC. It translates to CASSFRWQEANYGYTF. The whole variable domain, filled in from reference TRBV5-6 and TRBJ1-2, reads DAGVTQSPTHLIKTRGQQVTLRCSPKSGHDTVSWYQQALGQGPQFIFQYYEEEERQRGNFPDRFSGHQFPNYSSELNVNALLLGDSALYLCASSFRWQEANYGYTFGSGTRLTVV.

This clonotype was found many times. This chain uses TRBV15 with TRBJ2-5, with unresolved D. The germline gives CDR1 LNHNV, CDR2 YYDKDF (reference sequence). This CDR3 region has 14 residues. V lost 5 bases and J lost 1, with 11 bases in between. CDR3 sequence: CATSGNGLQETQYF. The DNA of the CDR3 is TGTGCCACCAGCGGAAACGGTCTCCAAGAGACCCAGTACTTC.

The sample holds many counts of this clonotype. The chain employs TRBV6-2 or TRBV6-3 and TRBJ2-3, with 8 positions matching TRBD2. Trimming cost V 5 bases and J 3 bases; bases outside gene matches: 10. CDR1 is MNHEY and CDR2 is SVGEGT in the germline V gene. This CDR3 has 16 amino acids. The CDR3 reads CASSETSAVGTDTQYF. The CDR3, as DNA: TGTGCCAGCAGTGAGACTAGCGCGGTTGGAACAGATACGCAGTATTTT.

Comments on this clonotype: A much larger clone sits a single nucleotide away, making a read error possible. This chain connects TRBV27 to TRBJ1-1, with no clear D. In germline, CDR1 is MNHEY, CDR2 SMNVEV (reference sequence). CDR3 size: 13 residues. Trimming cost V 5 bases and J 11 bases, with 18 bases left between them. The CDR3 nucleotides read TGTGCCAGCAGTGCCCTCGACCCCCCGTTGGCTTTCTTT. Its protein is CASSALDPPLAFF.

This clonotype has a count of ten or more. The J gene is TRBJ2-7, the V gene TRBV11-2, with TRBD2 as a possible D gene (5 bases). The CDR3 has 16 amino acids. Trimming pared 5 bases from V and 0 bases from J, leaving 17 bases between. CDR1 and CDR2 from the germline V gene are SGHAT and FQNNGV. This CDR3 is CASSPPGFGPSYEQYF. The CDR3 DNA follows: TGTGCCAGCAGCCCTCCGGGGTTCGGGCCCTCCTACGAGCAGTACTTC.

J is TRBJ2-7 and V is TRBV4-2; D possibly corresponds to TRBD1 (6 bases). Germline V gene data show CDR1 as LGHNA and CDR2 as YNFKEQ. This CDR3 contains 16 residues. Deletions cut 0 bases from V and 6 bases from J, with 18 bases between. The CDR3 bases are TGTGCCAGCAGCCAAGATCTCGTGGGGGCCTCGGGCGAGCAGTACTTC. This gives the protein CASSQDLVGASGEQYF.

With regard to this clonotype: A much larger clone lies a single base off, so this may be a read error. The rearrangement uses TRBV6-5 and TRBJ1-2; the D is unclear. The V gene lost 4 bases and the J gene lost 3 bases, with 9 bases spanning the gap. Germline loops: CDR1 MNHEY, CDR2 SVGAGI. The CDR3 loop spans 13 amino acids. CDR3 protein: CASSCRTYYGYTF. The CDR3 DNA follows: TGTGCCAGCAGTTGTAGGACGTACTATGGCTACACCTTC.

J is TRBJ2-1 and V is TRBV28, with 7 bases matching TRBD1. The V gene's germline CDR1 is MDHEN and CDR2 SYDVKM. The CDR3 is 18 residues long. Losses at the gene ends were 4 bases for V and 3 bases for J; bases not matched to a gene: 15. The CDR3 nucleotides are TGTGCCAGCAGTTCTAGAACCTTCGACAGGGACCACTACAATGAGCAGTTCTTC. It is translated as CASSSRTFDRDHYNEQFF. Full variable domain (outside the CDR3, taken from reference TRBV28 and TRBJ2-1): DVKVTQSSRYLVKRTGEKVFLECVQDMDHENMFWYRQDPGLGLRLIYFSYDVKMKEKGDIPEGYSVSREKKERFSLILESASTNQTSMYLCASSSRTFDRDHYNEQFFGPGTRLTVL.

A word on this clonotype: This may arise from a read error, as a much more abundant clone is one base away. The conserved closing phenylalanine or tryptophan is absent in this CDR3, likely reflecting a read error. The V and J genes are TRBV6-1 and TRBJ2-7; D might be TRBD2 (6 bases). The CDR3 is 13 residues long. Germline V CDR1 and CDR2: MNHNS, SASEGT. Trimming took 0 bases from V and 4 from J, leaving 7 bases between them. CDR3 residues: CASSEAEGYEQYL. In DNA form, the CDR3 reads TGTGCCAGCAGTGAAGCGGAGGGATACGAGCAGTACCTC.

At least ten counts were recorded for this clonotype. The chain is built from TRBV12-3 or TRBV12-4 and TRBJ1-4; no reliable D call. Trimming cost V 5 bases and J 8 bases, with 15 bases left between them. CDR3 length: 14 residues. CDR3 DNA: TGTGCCAGCAGTAATGGACTGCGTAAGGAAAAACTGTTTTTT. Protein: CASSNGLRKEKLFF.

This clonotype was seen a handful of times. V usage is TRBV19 and J usage is TRBJ1-5; D call uncertain. Germline loops: CDR1 LNHDA, CDR2 SQIVND (reference sequence). This CDR3 is built from 15 residues. V was trimmed by 3 bases and J by 0 bases, leaving 9 bases between them. The CDR3 region has the DNA TGTGCCAGTAGTATCACGAATTATAGCAATCAGCCCCAGCATTTT. It yields the protein CASSITNYSNQPQHF. The full variable domain, with the rest looked up from reference TRBV19 and TRBJ1-5, is DGGITQSPKYLFRKEGQNVTLSCEQNLNHDAMYWYRQDPGQGLRLIYYSQIVNDFQKGDIAEGYSVSREKKESFPLTVTSAQKNPTAFYLCASSITNYSNQPQHFGDGTRLSIL.

This sequence joins TRBV5-3 and TRBJ2-5; 8 bases agree with TRBD2. TRBV5-3 is assigned to the ORF class and has an uncertain function. The CDR3 is 15 residues long. The trim removed 8 bases at V and 2 bases at J, leaving 11 bases unmatched. CDR3 sequence reads: CASSPPAGEQETQYF. CDR3 coding DNA: TGTGCCAGCAGCCCCCCAGCGGGAGAGCAAGAGACCCAGTACTTC.

This clonotype occurred many times. This chain connects TRBV2 to TRBJ1-1; no definite D call. The CDR3 extends over 12 amino acids. CDR1 is SNHLY and CDR2 is FYNNEI in the germline V gene. Trimming took off 7 bases at V and 5 bases at J, with 11 bases between the two ends. The CDR3 region has the DNA TGTGCCAGCAAAATGGTGATAACTGAAGCTTTCTTT. Its protein product is CASKMVITEAFF.

The chain links TRBV14 to TRBJ2-7, with D uncertain. The CDR3 consists of 12 residues. The V and J ends lost 0 bases and 7 bases respectively, with 7 bases between them. Germline V lookup: CDR1 SGHDN, CDR2 FVKESK. For the CDR3, the DNA is TGTGCCAGCAGCCAAGATCCAGGAGAGCAGTACTTC. Translation gives CASSQDPGEQYF.

This clonotype was seen repeatedly, ten times or more. The chain uses TRBV7-9 and TRBJ2-7; D is unclear. This CDR3 spans 13 amino acids. The germline V gene has CDR1 SEHNR and CDR2 FQNEAQ (reference sequence). The V and J ends lost 2 bases and 7 bases respectively, with 12 bases between them. CDR3 residues: CASSLPGWVEQYF. The CDR3 DNA follows: TGTGCCAGCAGCTTACCCGGTTGGGTTGAGCAGTACTTC. Based on the CDR3 plus reference TRBV7-9 and TRBJ2-7, the full variable domain is DTGVSQNPRHKITKRGQNVTFRCDPISEHNRLYWYRQTLGQGPEFLTYFQNEAQLEKSRLLSDRFSAERPKGSFSTLEIQRTEQGDSAMYLCASSLPGWVEQYFGPGTRLTVT.